The rows below give T cell receptor beta chains drawn from one sample of a study of monozygotic twins with inflammatory bowel disease. TCRdb reprocessed the 5' RACE reads; each CDR3 protein has one entry and no DNA is given. The sample includes 150,000 to 200,000 distinct CDR3 sequences. Sequences were obtained from blood. The receptor source for this set is a human donor with ulcerative colitis or Crohn's disease, or a healthy co-twin of an affected twin (not recorded which). Each CDR3 is given with its conserved first and last residue.

v_gene: TRBV7-2; j_gene: TRBJ1-3; CDR3aa: CASSFTGQTSSGNTIYF
v_gene: TRBV10-3; j_gene: TRBJ2-3; CDR3aa: CAIPAGGRTDTQYF
v_gene: TRBV29-1; j_gene: TRBJ2-5; CDR3aa: CSVDEGGGDLDF
v_gene: TRBV3-1; j_gene: TRBJ1-1; CDR3aa: CASSHGDFGANTEAFF
v_gene: TRBV11-2; j_gene: TRBJ2-5; CDR3aa: CASSLDRAGVGETQYF
v_gene: TRBV28; j_gene: TRBJ2-7; CDR3aa: CASSHPGQGFYEQYF
v_gene: TRBV5-8; j_gene: TRBJ1-2; CDR3aa: CASSTTGIANYGYTF
v_gene: TRBV7-9; j_gene: TRBJ2-4; CDR3aa: CASQAGGENIQYF
v_gene: TRBV7-2; j_gene: TRBJ1-2; CDR3aa: CASSNTGLGYTF
v_gene: TRBV7-2; j_gene: TRBJ2-1; CDR3aa: CASSATSGASDNEQFF
v_gene: TRBV20-1; j_gene: TRBJ2-7; CDR3aa: CSAREASYEQYF
v_gene: TRBV20-1; j_gene: TRBJ1-4; CDR3aa: CSARGDPNEKLFF
v_gene: TRBV14; j_gene: TRBJ2-1; CDR3aa: CASSQVGGQTYNEQFF
v_gene: TRBV4-2; j_gene: TRBJ2-5; CDR3aa: CASSQRSGPQETQYF
v_gene: TRBV27; j_gene: TRBJ2-1; CDR3aa: CASSYDSSSYNEQFF
v_gene: TRBV4-2; j_gene: TRBJ2-3; CDR3aa: CASSQDLTGGNRGTDTQYF
v_gene: TRBV12-3/TRBV12-4; j_gene: TRBJ1-6; CDR3aa: CASSFEGNNSPLHF
v_gene: TRBV25-1; j_gene: TRBJ1-2; CDR3aa: CASSEGWGVFGYTF
v_gene: TRBV5-1; j_gene: TRBJ2-1; CDR3aa: CASSLAFGSGGSEQFF
v_gene: TRBV20-1; j_gene: TRBJ2-5; CDR3aa: CSAIQTGGMETQYF
v_gene: TRBV5-6; j_gene: TRBJ2-5; CDR3aa: CASGAVQETQYF
v_gene: TRBV5-4; j_gene: TRBJ2-5; CDR3aa: CASSFTAQETQYF
v_gene: TRBV18; j_gene: TRBJ1-2; CDR3aa: CASSPGPRGYTF
v_gene: TRBV5-1; j_gene: TRBJ2-6; CDR3aa: CASSSKYSGTGGPTSSGANVLTF
v_gene: TRBV12-3/TRBV12-4; j_gene: TRBJ1-1; CDR3aa: CASSFLLVNTEAFF
v_gene: TRBV12-3/TRBV12-4; j_gene: TRBJ1-5; CDR3aa: CASSPGLYSNQPQHF
v_gene: TRBV24-1; j_gene: TRBJ2-7; CDR3aa: CATSDRTGTGIPYEQYF
v_gene: TRBV7-2; j_gene: TRBJ1-6; CDR3aa: CASSLVVGQRSPLHF
v_gene: TRBV28; j_gene: TRBJ1-2; CDR3aa: CASNRDLYGYTF
v_gene: TRBV5-1; j_gene: TRBJ2-3; CDR3aa: CASSEDRGSDTQYF
v_gene: TRBV5-1; j_gene: TRBJ1-1; CDR3aa: CASAPGRRDTEAFF
v_gene: TRBV7-2; j_gene: TRBJ1-1; CDR3aa: CASSLGTQRNTEAFF
v_gene: TRBV11-3; j_gene: TRBJ2-3; CDR3aa: CASSYRLAGKDTQYF
v_gene: TRBV5-1; j_gene: TRBJ2-2; CDR3aa: CASSLPHARGELFF
v_gene: TRBV7-2; j_gene: TRBJ2-1; CDR3aa: CASSLEGVDEQFF
v_gene: TRBV7-3; j_gene: TRBJ2-2; CDR3aa: CASSLTSSFSRGRNGELFF
v_gene: TRBV6-5; j_gene: TRBJ1-1; CDR3aa: CASRSSVRQAFF
v_gene: TRBV27; j_gene: TRBJ2-1; CDR3aa: CASSLREGRHNEQFF
v_gene: TRBV19; j_gene: TRBJ1-2; CDR3aa: CASTLGTRGYTF
v_gene: TRBV10-3; j_gene: TRBJ2-1; CDR3aa: CAISESGQGAWNEQFF
v_gene: TRBV18; j_gene: TRBJ2-2; CDR3aa: CASSPLWAVNTGELFF
v_gene: TRBV9; j_gene: TRBJ2-3; CDR3aa: CASSDREGTDTQYF
v_gene: TRBV6-1; j_gene: TRBJ2-2; CDR3aa: CASSRDLLYTGELFF
v_gene: TRBV24-1; j_gene: TRBJ2-2; CDR3aa: CATSDQLMNTGELFF
v_gene: TRBV19; j_gene: TRBJ1-5; CDR3aa: CASSFGPKGNQPQHF
v_gene: TRBV28; j_gene: TRBJ2-2; CDR3aa: CASTWGGLNTGKLFF
v_gene: TRBV10-3; j_gene: TRBJ2-7; CDR3aa: CAISSLGDEQYF
v_gene: TRBV6-2/TRBV6-3; j_gene: TRBJ2-2; CDR3aa: CASSFGSSWTGELFF
v_gene: TRBV28; j_gene: TRBJ2-7; CDR3aa: CASRNGAREQYF
v_gene: TRBV10-3; j_gene: TRBJ2-1; CDR3aa: CAIQGTDRAHNEQFF
v_gene: TRBV5-1; j_gene: TRBJ2-5; CDR3aa: CASSLSGEIQETQYF
v_gene: TRBV3-1; j_gene: TRBJ1-6; CDR3aa: CASSPRRGQGGYSPLHF
v_gene: TRBV18; j_gene: TRBJ2-5; CDR3aa: CASSPGADPETQYF
v_gene: TRBV6-5; j_gene: TRBJ2-7; CDR3aa: CASSYSPIAGGPGYEQYF
v_gene: TRBV9; j_gene: TRBJ2-1; CDR3aa: CASSGGTSGRDEQFF
v_gene: TRBV7-8; j_gene: TRBJ1-3; CDR3aa: CASSLAGSAGNTIYF
v_gene: TRBV19; j_gene: TRBJ1-5; CDR3aa: CASSFRKAQHF
v_gene: TRBV21-1; j_gene: TRBJ2-7; CDR3aa: CASSKGALTGLTYEQYF
v_gene: TRBV20-1; j_gene: TRBJ2-5; CDR3aa: CSAPGQTEETQYF
v_gene: TRBV6-5; j_gene: TRBJ2-3; CDR3aa: CASSSRASGSLGTDTQYF